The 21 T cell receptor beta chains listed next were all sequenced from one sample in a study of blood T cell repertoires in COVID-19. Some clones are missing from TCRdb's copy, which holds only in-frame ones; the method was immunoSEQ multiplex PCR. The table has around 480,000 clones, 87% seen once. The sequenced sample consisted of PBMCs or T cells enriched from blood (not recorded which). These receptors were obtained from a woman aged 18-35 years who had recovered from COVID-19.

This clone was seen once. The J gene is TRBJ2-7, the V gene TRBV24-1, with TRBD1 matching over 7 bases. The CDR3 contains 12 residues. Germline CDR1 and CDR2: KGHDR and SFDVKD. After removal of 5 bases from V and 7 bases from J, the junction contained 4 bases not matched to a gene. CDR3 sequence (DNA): TGTGCCACCAGTGGCCCAGGGGGTGAGCAGTACTTC. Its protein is CATSGPGGEQYF.

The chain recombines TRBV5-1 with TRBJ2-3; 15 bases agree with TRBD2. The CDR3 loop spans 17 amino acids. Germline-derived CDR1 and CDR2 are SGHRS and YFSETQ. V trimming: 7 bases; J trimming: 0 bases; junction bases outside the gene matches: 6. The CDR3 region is CASGRTSGGASTDTQYF. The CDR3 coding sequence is TGCGCCAGCGGGCGGACTAGCGGGGGGGCTAGCACAGATACGCAGTATTTT.

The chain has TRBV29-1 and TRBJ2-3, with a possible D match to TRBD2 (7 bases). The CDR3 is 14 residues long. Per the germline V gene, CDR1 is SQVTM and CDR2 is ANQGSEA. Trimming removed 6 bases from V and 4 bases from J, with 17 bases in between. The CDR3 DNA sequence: TGCAGCGTAAGGGAGGGGGTATGGTCAGATACGCAGTATTTT. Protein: CSVREGVWSDTQYF.

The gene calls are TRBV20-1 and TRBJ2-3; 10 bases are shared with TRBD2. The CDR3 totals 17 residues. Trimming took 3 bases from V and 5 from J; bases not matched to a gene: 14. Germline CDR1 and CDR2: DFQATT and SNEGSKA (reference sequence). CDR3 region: CSASLWRSGGAGDTQYF. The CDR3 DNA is TGCAGTGCTAGTCTTTGGCGGAGCGGGGGGGCGGGAGATACGCAGTATTTT.

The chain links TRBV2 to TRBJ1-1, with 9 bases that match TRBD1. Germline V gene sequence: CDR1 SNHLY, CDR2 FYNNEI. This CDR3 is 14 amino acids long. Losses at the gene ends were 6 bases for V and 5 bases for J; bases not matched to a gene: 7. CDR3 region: CASSVQGARTEAFF. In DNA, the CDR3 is TGTGCCAGCAGCGTACAGGGGGCGAGGACTGAAGCTTTCTTT.

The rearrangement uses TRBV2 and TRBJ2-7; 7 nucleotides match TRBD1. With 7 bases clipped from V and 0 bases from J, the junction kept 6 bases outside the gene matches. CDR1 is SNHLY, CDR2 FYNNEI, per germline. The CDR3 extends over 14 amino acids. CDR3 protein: CASTLRTGSYEQYF. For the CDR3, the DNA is TGTGCCAGCACCCTAAGGACAGGCTCCTACGAGCAGTACTTC.

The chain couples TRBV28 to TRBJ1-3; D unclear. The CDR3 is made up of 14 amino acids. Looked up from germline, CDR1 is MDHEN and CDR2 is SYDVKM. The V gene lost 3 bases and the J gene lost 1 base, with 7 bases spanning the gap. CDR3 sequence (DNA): TGTGCCAGCAGTTTCCTGAGGTCTGGAAACACCATATATTTT. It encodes CASSFLRSGNTIYF.

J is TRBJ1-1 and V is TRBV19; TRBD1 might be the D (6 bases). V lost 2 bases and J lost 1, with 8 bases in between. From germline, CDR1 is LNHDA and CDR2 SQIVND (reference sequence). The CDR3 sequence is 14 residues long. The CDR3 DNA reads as TGTGCCAGTAGTATAACAGGGTCGAACACTGAAGCTTTCTTT. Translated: CASSITGSNTEAFF.

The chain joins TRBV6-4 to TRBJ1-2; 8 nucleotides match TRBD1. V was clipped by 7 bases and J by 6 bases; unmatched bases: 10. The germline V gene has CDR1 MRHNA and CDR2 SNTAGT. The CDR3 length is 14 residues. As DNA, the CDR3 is TGTGCCAGCACCGGACAGGGCGAGGTCGATGGCTACACCTTC. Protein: CASTGQGEVDGYTF.

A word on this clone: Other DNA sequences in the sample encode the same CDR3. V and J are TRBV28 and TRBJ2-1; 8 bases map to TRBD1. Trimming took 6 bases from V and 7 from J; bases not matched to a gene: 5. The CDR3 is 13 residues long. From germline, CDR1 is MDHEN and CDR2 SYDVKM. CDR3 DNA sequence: TGTGCCAGCAGGTTACAGGGGGGTAATGAGCAGTTCTTC. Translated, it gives CASRLQGGNEQFF.

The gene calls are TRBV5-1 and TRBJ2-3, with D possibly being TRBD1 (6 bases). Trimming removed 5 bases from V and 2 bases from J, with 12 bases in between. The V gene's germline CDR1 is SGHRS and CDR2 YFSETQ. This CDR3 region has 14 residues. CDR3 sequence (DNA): TGCGCCAGCAGGGCGGACAGCTCCACAGATACGCAGTATTTT. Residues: CASRADSSTDTQYF.

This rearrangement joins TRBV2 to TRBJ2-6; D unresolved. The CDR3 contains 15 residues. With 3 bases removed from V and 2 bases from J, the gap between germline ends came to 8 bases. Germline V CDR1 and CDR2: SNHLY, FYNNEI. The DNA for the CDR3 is TGTGCCAGCAGTGAGATGGCTCCTGGGGCCAACGTCCTGACTTTC. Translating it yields CASSEMAPGANVLTF.

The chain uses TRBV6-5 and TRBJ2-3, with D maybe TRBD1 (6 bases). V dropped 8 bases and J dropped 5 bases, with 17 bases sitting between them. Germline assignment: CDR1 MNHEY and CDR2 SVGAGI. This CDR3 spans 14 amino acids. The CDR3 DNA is TGTGCCAGCCTCCTGGGGACACACAGAGATACGCAGTATTTT. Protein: CASLLGTHRDTQYF.

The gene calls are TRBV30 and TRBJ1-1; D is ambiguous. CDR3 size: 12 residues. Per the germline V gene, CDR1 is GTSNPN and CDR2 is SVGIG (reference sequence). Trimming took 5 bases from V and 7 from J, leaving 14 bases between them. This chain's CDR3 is CAWARPPNEAFF. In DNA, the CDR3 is TGTGCCTGGGCCAGGCCCCCGAATGAAGCTTTCTTT.

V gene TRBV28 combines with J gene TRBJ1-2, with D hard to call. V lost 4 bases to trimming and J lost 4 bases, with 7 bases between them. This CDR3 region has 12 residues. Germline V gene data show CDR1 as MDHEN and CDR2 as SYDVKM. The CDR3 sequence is CASSSRSYGYTF. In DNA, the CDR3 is TGTGCCAGCAGTTCGCGGAGCTATGGCTACACCTTC.

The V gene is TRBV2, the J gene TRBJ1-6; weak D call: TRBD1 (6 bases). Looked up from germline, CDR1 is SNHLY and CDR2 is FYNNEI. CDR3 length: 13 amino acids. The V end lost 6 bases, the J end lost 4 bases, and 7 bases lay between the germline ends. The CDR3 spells CASRDSYNSPLHF. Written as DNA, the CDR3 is TGTGCCAGCAGGGACAGTTATAATTCACCCCTCCACTTT.

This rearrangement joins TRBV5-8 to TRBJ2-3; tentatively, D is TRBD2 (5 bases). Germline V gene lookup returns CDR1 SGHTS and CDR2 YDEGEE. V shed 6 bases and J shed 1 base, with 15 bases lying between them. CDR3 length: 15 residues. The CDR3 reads CASNSEAGGTDTQYF. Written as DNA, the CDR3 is TGTGCCAGCAACTCGGAGGCTGGAGGCACAGATACGCAGTATTTT.

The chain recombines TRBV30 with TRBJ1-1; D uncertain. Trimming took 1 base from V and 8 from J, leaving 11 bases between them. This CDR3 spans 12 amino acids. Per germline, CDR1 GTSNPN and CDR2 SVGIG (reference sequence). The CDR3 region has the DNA TGTGCCTGGAGTGGTTTACAGATAGAAGCTTTCTTT. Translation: CAWSGLQIEAFF.

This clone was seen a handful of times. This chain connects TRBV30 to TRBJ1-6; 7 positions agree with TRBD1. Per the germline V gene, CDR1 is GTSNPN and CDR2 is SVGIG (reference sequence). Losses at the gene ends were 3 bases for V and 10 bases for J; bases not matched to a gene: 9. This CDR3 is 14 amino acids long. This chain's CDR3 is CAWSAGGSESPLHF. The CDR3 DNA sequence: TGTGCCTGGAGCGCAGGGGGGTCAGAGTCACCCCTCCACTTT.

The CDR3 here is CASSFRGVAEAFF. CDR3 DNA: TGTGCCAGCAGCTTCAGGGGAGTGGCTGAAGCTTTCTTT. V is TRBV11-2 and J is TRBJ1-1; tentative D call: TRBD1 (6 bases). Germline CDR1 is SGHAT and CDR2 is FQNNGV. This CDR3 contains 13 residues. Trimming left V 3 bases short and J 6 bases short, with 11 bases between.

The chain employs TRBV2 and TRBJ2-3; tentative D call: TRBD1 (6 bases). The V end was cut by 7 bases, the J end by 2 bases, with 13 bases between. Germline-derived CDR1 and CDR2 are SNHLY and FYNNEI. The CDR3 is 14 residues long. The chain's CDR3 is CASKGGTSTDTQYF. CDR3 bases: TGTGCCAGCAAAGGGGGTACTTCCACAGATACGCAGTATTTT.